Detailed here is one T cell receptor (beta chain). Its antigen remains unidentified. This sample is drawn from a study of CD8 T cells in ankylosing spondylitis. Points from the study as a whole: Ankylosing spondylitis blood appeared to carry a characteristic TCR beta motif of seven to nine highly homologous variants. Clones linked with disease were CD8+ and fairly uncommon in the peripheral blood. Clones tied to disease were said to be significantly enriched in matched ankylosing spondylitis synovial fluid.

Generation of TCR beta libraries employed quantitative 5'-RACE incorporating molecular barcodes. TCRdb processed the 5' RACE reads anew with MiXCR; each CDR3 protein has one entry. Of about 130,000 distinct CDR3 sequences detected, 6% to 8.5% appear once; the ten largest clones hold 9% to 15%. Sequenced: blood, either unsorted or a sorted T cell fraction (not recorded which). This sequence originates from a male donor with ankylosing spondylitis or in good health (not recorded which).

The CDR3 nucleotides read TGCGCCAGCAGCCCAGGACTAGCAGCTGAGCAGTTCTTC. This gives the protein CASSPGLAAEQFF. The genes are TRBV5-1 and TRBJ2-1, with TRBD2 matching over 8 bases. In germline, CDR1 is SGHRS, CDR2 YFSETQ. The junction had 6 bases not matched to a gene; V was cut back by 4 bases and J by 9 bases. The CDR3 is 13 residues long.